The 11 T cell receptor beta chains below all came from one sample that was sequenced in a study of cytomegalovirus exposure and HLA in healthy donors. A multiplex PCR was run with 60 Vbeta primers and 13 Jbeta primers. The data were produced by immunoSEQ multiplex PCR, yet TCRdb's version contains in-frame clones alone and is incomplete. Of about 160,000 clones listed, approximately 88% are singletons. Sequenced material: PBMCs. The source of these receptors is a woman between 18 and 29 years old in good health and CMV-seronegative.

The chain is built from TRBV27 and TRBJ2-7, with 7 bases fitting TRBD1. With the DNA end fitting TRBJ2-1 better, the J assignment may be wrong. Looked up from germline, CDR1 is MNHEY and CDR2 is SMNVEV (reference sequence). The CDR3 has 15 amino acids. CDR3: CASSSRSTGTHEQFF. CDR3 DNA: TGTGCCAGCAGTTCCCGGTCGACAGGGACCCATGAGCAGTTCTTC.

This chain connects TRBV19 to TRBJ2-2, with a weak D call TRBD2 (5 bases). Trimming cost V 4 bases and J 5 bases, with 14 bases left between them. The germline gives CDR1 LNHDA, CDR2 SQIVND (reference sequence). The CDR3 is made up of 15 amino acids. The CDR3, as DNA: TGTGCCAGTAGTAGGAACGCCCCGGGGACCGGGGAGCTGTTTTTT. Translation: CASSRNAPGTGELFF.

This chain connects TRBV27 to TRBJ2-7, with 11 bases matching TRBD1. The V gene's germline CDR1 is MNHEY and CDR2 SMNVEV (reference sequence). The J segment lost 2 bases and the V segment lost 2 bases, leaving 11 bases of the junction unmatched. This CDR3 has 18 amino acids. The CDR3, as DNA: TGTGCCAGCAGTTTACAGCTTCCCGGACAGGGGGCGGCCTACGAGCAGTACTTC. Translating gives CASSLQLPGQGAAYEQYF.

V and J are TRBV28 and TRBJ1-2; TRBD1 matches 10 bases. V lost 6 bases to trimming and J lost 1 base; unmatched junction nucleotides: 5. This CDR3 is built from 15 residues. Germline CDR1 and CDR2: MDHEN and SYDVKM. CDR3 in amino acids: CASRDGQGVNYGYTF. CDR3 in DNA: TGTGCCAGCAGGGACGGACAGGGGGTTAACTATGGCTACACCTTC.

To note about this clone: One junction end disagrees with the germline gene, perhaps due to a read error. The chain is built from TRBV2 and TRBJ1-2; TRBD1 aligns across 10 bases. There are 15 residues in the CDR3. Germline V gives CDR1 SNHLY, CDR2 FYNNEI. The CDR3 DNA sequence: TGTGCCAGCAGGGAAGACAGGGGGCCGGTATATGGCTACACCTTC. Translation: CASREDRGPVYGYTF.

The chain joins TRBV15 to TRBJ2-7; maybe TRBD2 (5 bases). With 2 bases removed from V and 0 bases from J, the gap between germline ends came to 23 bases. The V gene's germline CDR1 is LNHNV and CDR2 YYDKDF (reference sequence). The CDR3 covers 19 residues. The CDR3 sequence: CATSRRKSIPGGRSYEQYF. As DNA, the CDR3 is TGTGCCACCAGCAGACGAAAAAGTATTCCAGGAGGCCGCTCCTACGAGCAGTACTTC.

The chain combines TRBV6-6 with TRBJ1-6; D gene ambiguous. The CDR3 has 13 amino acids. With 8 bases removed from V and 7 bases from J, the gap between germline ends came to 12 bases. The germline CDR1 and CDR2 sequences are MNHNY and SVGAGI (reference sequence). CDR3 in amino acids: CASSGPMNSPLHF. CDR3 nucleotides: TGTGCCAGCTCGGGTCCCATGAATTCACCCCTCCACTTT.

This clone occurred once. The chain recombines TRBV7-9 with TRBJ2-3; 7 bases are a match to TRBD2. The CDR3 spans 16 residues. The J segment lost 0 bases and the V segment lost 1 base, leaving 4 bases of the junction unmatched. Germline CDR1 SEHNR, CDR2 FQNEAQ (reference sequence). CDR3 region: CASSLDGTISTDTQYF. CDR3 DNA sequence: TGTGCCAGCAGCTTAGACGGGACTATAAGCACAGATACGCAGTATTTT.

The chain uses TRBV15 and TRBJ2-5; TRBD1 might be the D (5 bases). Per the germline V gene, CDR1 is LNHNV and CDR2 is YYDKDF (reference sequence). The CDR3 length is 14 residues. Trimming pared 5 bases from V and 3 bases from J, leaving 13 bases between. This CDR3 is CATSQDSAKETQYF. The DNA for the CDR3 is TGTGCCACCAGCCAAGACAGCGCCAAAGAGACCCAGTACTTC.

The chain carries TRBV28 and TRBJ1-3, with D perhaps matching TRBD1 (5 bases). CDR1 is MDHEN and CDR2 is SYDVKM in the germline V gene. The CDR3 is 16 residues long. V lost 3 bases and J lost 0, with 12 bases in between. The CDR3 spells CASSLERGISGNTIYF. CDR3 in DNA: TGTGCCAGCAGTTTGGAAAGGGGAATCTCTGGAAACACCATATATTTT.

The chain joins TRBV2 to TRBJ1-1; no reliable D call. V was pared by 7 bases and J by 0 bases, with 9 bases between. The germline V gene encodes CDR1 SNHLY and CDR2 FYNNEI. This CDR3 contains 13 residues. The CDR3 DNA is TGTGCCAGCAACACTCAGGTGAACACTGAAGCTTTCTTT. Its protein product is CASNTQVNTEAFF.